Listed below are T cell receptor beta chains from one sample, sequenced in a study of T cells in Graves' hyperthyroidism and ophthalmopathy. From the multiplex PCR reads, TCRdb called clonotypes with MiXCR, one entry per CDR3 protein. The sample consists of around 400,000 distinct CDR3 sequences, 13% to 15% of them appearing once. Sequencing was performed on blood. These receptors all stem from a woman in her sixties with Graves' ophthalmopathy. CDR3s include the opening cysteine and the closing phenylalanine or tryptophan. Fields, in order: D gene, J gene, clone size, V gene, CDR3 DNA, CDR3 protein. A D gene is named only where the DNA matches it firmly. Some rows mark clone size as missing; the rest say once, few, many or name a class of expanded clone.

D: TRBD1
J: TRBJ1-5
size: many
V: TRBV20-1
DNA: TGCAGTGCTAGGCCACCGACAGGGGGGGATCAGCCCCAGCATTTT
CDR3: CSARPPTGGDQPQHF

D: NA
J: TRBJ2-5
size: NA
V: TRBV27
DNA: TGTGCCAGCAGTACAGGGAATTGGGAGACCCAGTACTTC
CDR3: CASSTGNWETQYF

D: TRBD1
J: TRBJ1-5
size: NA
V: TRBV19
DNA: TGTGCCAGTAGTAACGACAGGGTAGCCCAGCATTTT
CDR3: CASSNDRVAQHF

D: TRBD1
J: TRBJ2-2
size: NA
V: TRBV6-5
DNA: TGTGCCAGCAGTTCTTTAACAGGGGTCACCGGGGAGCTGTTTTTT
CDR3: CASSSLTGVTGELFF

D: TRBD2
J: TRBJ2-1
size: many
V: TRBV5-4
DNA: TGTGCCAGCAGCCCAGGTCGGACTAGCGGCTACAATGAGCAGTTCTTC
CDR3: CASSPGRTSGYNEQFF

D: TRBD1
J: TRBJ2-7
size: many
V: TRBV20-1
DNA: TGCAGTGCTAGAGGGGAAATAGGGACAGGGGGCTACGAGCAGTACTTC
CDR3: CSARGEIGTGGYEQYF

D: NA
J: TRBJ1-1
size: many
V: TRBV12-3/TRBV12-4
DNA: TGTGCCAGCACTCAGGGTTCCACTGAAGCTTTCTTT
CDR3: CASTQGSTEAFF

D: TRBD2
J: TRBJ2-3
size: NA
V: TRBV7-9
DNA: TGTGCCAGCAGCTTGCGAGCGGGAGGGCCCGGAGATACGCAGTATTTT
CDR3: CASSLRAGGPGDTQYF

D: NA
J: TRBJ2-1
size: many
V: TRBV29-1
DNA: TGCAGCATCAGAGCCGCTGAGCAGTTCTTC
CDR3: CSIRAAEQFF

D: TRBD1
J: TRBJ1-6
size: many
V: TRBV7-2
DNA: TGTGCCAGCAGCGCTCAGGGGGCGGGTAGCAATTCACCCCTCCACTTT
CDR3: CASSAQGAGSNSPLHF

D: NA
J: TRBJ1-1
size: many
V: TRBV4-1
DNA: TGCGCCAGCAGCCAAGATCCCAGTGTCACTGAAGCTTTCTTT
CDR3: CASSQDPSVTEAFF

D: NA
J: TRBJ1-2
size: NA
V: TRBV12-3/TRBV12-4
DNA: TGTGCCAGCAGTAGGATGACCTACACCTTC
CDR3: CASSRMTYTF

D: NA
J: TRBJ1-2
size: many
V: TRBV29-1
DNA: TGCAGCGTTGCGGCAGCCCCCAGCTATGGCTACACCTTC
CDR3: CSVAAAPSYGYTF

D: NA
J: TRBJ1-5
size: few
V: TRBV20-1
DNA: TGCAGTGCTAGTCGAACTAGCAATCAGCCCCAGCATTTT
CDR3: CSASRTSNQPQHF

D: NA
J: TRBJ1-4
size: NA
V: TRBV7-9
DNA: TGTGCCAGCAGCTTAGTATTGGGGACTAATGAAAAACTGTTTTTT
CDR3: CASSLVLGTNEKLFF

D: NA
J: TRBJ2-1
size: many
V: TRBV28
DNA: TGTGCCAGCAGAAGTGGGGGCCCCTACAATGAGCAGTTCTTC
CDR3: CASRSGGPYNEQFF

D: TRBD1
J: TRBJ2-3
size: NA
V: TRBV19
DNA: TGTGCCAGTAGTATTCTAGGACAGGGAGGCACAGATACGCAGTATTTT
CDR3: CASSILGQGGTDTQYF

D: TRBD2
J: TRBJ2-2
size: many
V: TRBV18
DNA: TGTGCCAGCTACTTAGCGGGAGGTGCGAACACCGGGGAGCTGTTTTTT
CDR3: CASYLAGGANTGELFF

D: TRBD1
J: TRBJ2-2
size: many
V: TRBV7-9
DNA: TGTGCCAGCAGCCTCGGGACAGGGGGAAACACCGGGGAGCTGTTTTTT
CDR3: CASSLGTGGNTGELFF

D: NA
J: TRBJ2-7
size: many
V: TRBV7-6
DNA: TGTGCCAGCAGCTTAGGACCCCCTCTATCCTACGAGCAGTACTTC
CDR3: CASSLGPPLSYEQYF

D: TRBD1
J: TRBJ1-5
size: few
V: TRBV5-5
DNA: TGTGCCAGCAGCATACAGGGGGTCAATCAGCCCCAGCATTTT
CDR3: CASSIQGVNQPQHF

D: NA
J: TRBJ1-6
size: many
V: TRBV12-3/TRBV12-4
DNA: TGTGCCAGCAGTCCACCCGGGCAGGGGTATTCACCCCTCCACTTT
CDR3: CASSPPGQGYSPLHF

D: TRBD2
J: TRBJ2-1
size: NA
V: TRBV15
DNA: TGTGCCACCAGCAGCCGGCTAGCGGCCTACAATGAGCAGTTCTTC
CDR3: CATSSRLAAYNEQFF

D: NA
J: TRBJ1-6
size: NA
V: TRBV28
DNA: TGTGCCAGCAGTTTCACAGGGAGTAATTCACCCCTCCACTTT
CDR3: CASSFTGSNSPLHF

D: NA
J: TRBJ2-1
size: NA
V: TRBV9
DNA: TGTGCCAGCAGCGTAGTGGCGGGAAGCTCCTACAATGAGCAGTTCTTC
CDR3: CASSVVAGSSYNEQFF

D: TRBD1
J: TRBJ1-1
size: NA
V: TRBV20-1
DNA: TGCAGTGCTAGAGAGCCCCTTACAGGGGACACTGAAGCTTTCTTT
CDR3: CSAREPLTGDTEAFF

D: NA
J: TRBJ2-5
size: many
V: TRBV7-6
DNA: TGTGCCAGCACCGGGAGTAGACAAGAGACCCAGTACTTC
CDR3: CASTGSRQETQYF

D: NA
J: TRBJ2-3
size: few
V: TRBV4-1
DNA: TGCGCCAGCAGCCAAGATCCACGCACAGATACGCAGTATTTT
CDR3: CASSQDPRTDTQYF

D: NA
J: TRBJ1-1
size: many
V: TRBV29-1
DNA: TGCAGCGTTGTCAGAAAGAACACTGAAGCCTTCTTT
CDR3: CSVVRKNTEAFF

D: NA
J: TRBJ2-2
size: many
V: TRBV6-2/TRBV6-3
DNA: TGTGCCAGCATCCTGACAGTGGGGGCCGGGGAGCTGTTTTTT
CDR3: CASILTVGAGELFF

D: NA
J: TRBJ1-5
size: many
V: TRBV7-2
DNA: TGTGCCAGCAGCTTAGGGGGGTTTAGCAATCAGCCCCAGCATTTT
CDR3: CASSLGGFSNQPQHF

D: TRBD1
J: TRBJ2-1
size: few
V: TRBV9
DNA: TGTGCCAGCAGCGTAGGACAGGGGGGTGAGCAGTTCTTC
CDR3: CASSVGQGGEQFF

D: NA
J: TRBJ1-2
size: NA
V: TRBV12-5
DNA: TGTGCTAGTGGTTTTTCGGGAGGCTATGGCTACACCTTC
CDR3: CASGFSGGYGYTF

D: NA
J: TRBJ2-1
size: many
V: TRBV7-2
DNA: TGTGCCAGCAGCTCCCGAGATCCGGGCAATTCCTACAATGAGCAGTTCTTC
CDR3: CASSSRDPGNSYNEQFF

D: TRBD1
J: TRBJ1-2
size: NA
V: TRBV6-5
DNA: TGTGCCAACAGTTACTCGGACAGGGGAGGAGGCTACACCTTC
CDR3: CANSYSDRGGGYTF

D: NA
J: TRBJ2-3
size: many
V: TRBV24-1
DNA: TGTGCCACCAGTGGAGGTCGTCGGGCCTTGACAGATACGCAGTATTTT
CDR3: CATSGGRRALTDTQYF

D: NA
J: TRBJ2-7
size: few
V: TRBV6-9
DNA: TGTGCCAGCAGTTCCTTACCCAGTTATGGGGCCGAGCAGTACTTC
CDR3: CASSSLPSYGAEQYF